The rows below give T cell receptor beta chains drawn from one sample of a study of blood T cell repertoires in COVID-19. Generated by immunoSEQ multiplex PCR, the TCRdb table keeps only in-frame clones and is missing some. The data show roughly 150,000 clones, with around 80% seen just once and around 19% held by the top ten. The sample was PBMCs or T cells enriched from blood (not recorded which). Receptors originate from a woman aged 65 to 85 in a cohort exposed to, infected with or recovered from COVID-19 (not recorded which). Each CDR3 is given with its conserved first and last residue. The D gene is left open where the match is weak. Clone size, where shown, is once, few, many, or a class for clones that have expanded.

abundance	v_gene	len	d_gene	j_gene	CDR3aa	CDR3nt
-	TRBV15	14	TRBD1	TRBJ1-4	CATSLTGFNEKLFF	TGTGCCACCAGTCTGACAGGGTTTAATGAAAAACTGTTTTTT
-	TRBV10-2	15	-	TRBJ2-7	CASSERGTGGYEQYF	TGCGCCAGCAGTGAACGCGGGACTGGCGGCTACGAGCAGTACTTC
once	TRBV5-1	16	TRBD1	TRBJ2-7	CASSPPIATGGGEQYF	TGCGCCAGCAGCCCCCCCATTGCGACAGGGGGGGGCGAGCAGTACTTC
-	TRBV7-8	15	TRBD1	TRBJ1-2	CASSLRRDRNYGYTF	TGTGCCAGCAGCTTACGCCGGGACAGGAATTATGGCTACACCTTC
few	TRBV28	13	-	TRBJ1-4	CASTRGPSEKLFF	TGTGCCAGCACCCGAGGGCCCAGTGAAAAACTGTTTTTT
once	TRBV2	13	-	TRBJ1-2	CASSVESNYGYTF	TGTGCCAGCAGTGTGGAGTCTAACTATGGCTACACCTTC
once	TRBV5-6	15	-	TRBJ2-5	CASSLGGGEWETQYF	TGTGCCAGCAGCTTGGGGGGCGGGGAATGGGAGACCCAGTACTTC
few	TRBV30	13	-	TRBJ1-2	CAWSVEANYGYTF	TGTGCCTGGAGTGTCGAGGCTAACTATGGCTACACCTTC
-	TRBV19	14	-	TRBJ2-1	CASSIAVRAGEQFF	TGTGCCAGTAGTATTGCGGTACGGGCGGGGGAGCAGTTCTTC
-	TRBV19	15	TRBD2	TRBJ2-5	CASSISSLAEETQYF	TGTGCCAGTAGTATTTCGTCCCTAGCGGAAGAGACCCAGTACTTC
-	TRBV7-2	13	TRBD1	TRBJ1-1	CASSPRTGDEAFF	TGTGCCAGCAGCCCCCGGACAGGCGATGAAGCTTTCTTT
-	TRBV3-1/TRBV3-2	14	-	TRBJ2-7	CASSQQPGAREQYF	TGTGCCAGCAGCCAACAGCCGGGAGCTCGGGAGCAGTACTTC
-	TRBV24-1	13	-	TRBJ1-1	CATSDAQNLEAFF	TGTGCCACCAGTGATGCACAGAATTTAGAAGCTTTCTTT
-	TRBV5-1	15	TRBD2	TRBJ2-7	CASSLGGGSSYEQYF	TGCGCCAGCAGCCTTGGCGGCGGGAGTTCCTACGAGCAGTACTTC
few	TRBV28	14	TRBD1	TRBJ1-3	CASSSMDRGNTIYF	TGTGCCAGCAGTTCGATGGACAGGGGAAACACCATATATTTT
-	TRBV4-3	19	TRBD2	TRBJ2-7	CASSPLYTSGSPYSYEQYF	TGCGCCAGCAGCCCACTATATACTAGCGGGAGTCCCTACTCCTACGAGCAGTACTTC
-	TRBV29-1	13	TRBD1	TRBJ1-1	CSVDRGQNTEAFF	TGCAGCGTGGACAGGGGCCAGAACACTGAAGCTTTCTTT
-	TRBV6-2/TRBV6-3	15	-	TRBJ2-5	CASSYSSTDLETQYF	TGTGCCAGCAGTTACTCGAGTACAGACCTCGAGACCCAGTACTTC
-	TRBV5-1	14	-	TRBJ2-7	CASSSGLDTYEQYF	TGCGCCAGCAGCTCGGGACTGGATACCTACGAGCAGTACTTC
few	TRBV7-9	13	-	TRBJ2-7	CASSSRDIYEQYF	TGTGCCAGCAGCTCCCGGGACATCTACGAGCAGTACTTC
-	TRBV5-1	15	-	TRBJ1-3	CASSSVGGAGNTIYF	TGCGCCAGCAGTTCGGTGGGGGGTGCTGGAAACACCATATATTTT
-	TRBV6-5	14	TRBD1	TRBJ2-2	CASTWDREAGELFF	TGTGCCAGCACTTGGGACAGGGAGGCCGGGGAGCTGTTTTTT
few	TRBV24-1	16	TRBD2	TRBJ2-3	CATSDRAGSVTDTQYF	TGTGCCACCAGTGACCGAGCGGGATCCGTAACAGATACGCAGTATTTT
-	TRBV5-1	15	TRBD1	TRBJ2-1	CASSRGQPTLDEQFF	TGCGCCAGCAGCCGGGGACAGCCGACCCTCGATGAGCAGTTCTTC
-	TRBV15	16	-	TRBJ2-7	CATSRGGTGGAYEQYF	TGTGCCACCAGCAGAGGGGGCACGGGGGGCGCCTACGAGCAGTACTTC
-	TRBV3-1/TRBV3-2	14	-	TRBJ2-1	CASSPTMTYNEQFF	TGTGCCAGCAGCCCCACTATGACCTACAATGAGCAGTTCTTC
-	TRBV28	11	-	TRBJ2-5	CASRSQETQYF	TGTGCCAGCAGGTCTCAAGAGACCCAGTACTTC
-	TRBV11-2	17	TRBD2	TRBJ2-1	CASSLGGGGSSYNEQFF	TGTGCCAGCAGCTTAGGGGGCGGCGGGAGCTCCTACAATGAGCAGTTCTTC
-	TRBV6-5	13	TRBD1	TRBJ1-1	CASSIRQGDEAFF	TGTGCCAGCAGTATACGTCAGGGGGATGAAGCTTTCTTT
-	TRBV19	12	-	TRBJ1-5	CASAGWDQPQHF	TGTGCCAGTGCAGGGTGGGATCAGCCCCAGCATTTT
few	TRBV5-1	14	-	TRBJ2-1	CASSSGVSYNEQFF	TGCGCCAGCAGCTCGGGAGTCTCCTACAATGAGCAGTTCTTC
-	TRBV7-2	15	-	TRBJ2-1	CASTPQGSSYNEQFF	TGTGCCAGCACCCCACAGGGATCTTCCTACAATGAGCAGTTCTTC
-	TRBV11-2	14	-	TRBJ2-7	CASSPGVRTPEQYF	TGTGCCAGCAGCCCCGGGGTAAGGACTCCCGAGCAGTACTTC
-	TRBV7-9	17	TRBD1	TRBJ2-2	CASSEGGTGGYTGELFF	TGTGCCAGCAGCGAAGGCGGGACAGGGGGCTACACCGGGGAGCTGTTTTTT
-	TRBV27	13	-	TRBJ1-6	CASKQGYNSPLHF	TGTGCCAGCAAGCAGGGATACAATTCACCCCTCCACTTT
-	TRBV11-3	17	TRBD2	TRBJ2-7	CASSPHQGLAGAYEQYF	TGTGCCAGCAGCCCCCATCAGGGTCTAGCGGGAGCTTACGAGCAGTACTTC
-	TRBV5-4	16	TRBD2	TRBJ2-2	CASSPDPSGRAGELFF	TGTGCCAGCAGCCCCGACCCTAGCGGGAGGGCCGGGGAGCTGTTTTTT
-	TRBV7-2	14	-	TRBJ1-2	CASSAHSQQYGYTF	TGTGCCAGCAGCGCACACAGCCAGCAGTATGGCTACACCTTC
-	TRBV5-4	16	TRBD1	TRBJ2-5	CASSHGSGQGEETQYF	TGTGCCAGCAGCCACGGATCGGGACAGGGTGAAGAGACCCAGTACTTC
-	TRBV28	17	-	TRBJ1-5	CASSSTQNSLSNQPQHF	TGTGCCAGCAGTTCCACCCAAAACAGTCTTAGCAATCAGCCCCAGCATTTT
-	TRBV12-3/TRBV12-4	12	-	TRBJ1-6	CASSLGRTVLHF	TGTGCCAGCAGTTTAGGAAGGACAGTCCTCCACTTT
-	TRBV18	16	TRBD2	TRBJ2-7	CASSPQWLAGVGEQYF	TGTGCCAGCTCACCCCAGTGGCTAGCGGGAGTCGGGGAGCAGTACTTC
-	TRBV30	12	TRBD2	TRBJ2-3	CAWDSGGDTQYF	TGTGCCTGGGACTCGGGAGGAGATACGCAGTATTTT
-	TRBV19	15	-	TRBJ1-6	CASSIDATYNSPLHF	TGTGCCAGTAGTATCGACGCGACTTATAATTCACCCCTCCACTTT
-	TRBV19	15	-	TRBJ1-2	CASSGGGASWYGYTF	TGTGCCAGTAGTGGGGGAGGGGCGTCTTGGTATGGCTACACCTTC
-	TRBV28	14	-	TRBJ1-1	CASSLPNVGGEAFF	TGTGCCAGCAGTCTTCCCAATGTTGGCGGGGAAGCTTTCTTT
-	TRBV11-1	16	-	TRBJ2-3	CASSLFRQASTDTQYF	TGTGCCAGCAGCTTATTTCGACAGGCCAGCACAGATACGCAGTATTTT
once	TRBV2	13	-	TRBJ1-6	CASKAESGSPLHF	TGTGCCAGCAAGGCGGAAAGCGGTTCACCCCTCCACTTT
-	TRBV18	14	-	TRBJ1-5	CASSEGSERQPQHF	TGTGCCAGCTCAGAAGGTAGTGAGAGGCAGCCCCAGCATTTT
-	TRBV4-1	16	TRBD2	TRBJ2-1	CASSHPGAGGYNEQFF	TGCGCCAGCAGCCACCCGGGGGCGGGAGGATACAATGAGCAGTTCTTC
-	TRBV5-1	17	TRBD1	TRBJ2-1	CASSANGIDRGYNEQFF	TGCGCCAGCAGCGCGAACGGGATCGACAGGGGATACAATGAGCAGTTCTTC
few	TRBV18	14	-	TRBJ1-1	CASSPPNRLDEAFF	TGTGCCAGCTCACCACCGAACAGGCTGGATGAAGCTTTCTTT
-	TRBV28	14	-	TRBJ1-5	CASSTPRGSQPQHF	TGTGCCAGCAGTACCCCCAGGGGCTCTCAGCCCCAGCATTTT
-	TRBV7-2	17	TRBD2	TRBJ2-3	CASSLRGQSGRVDTQYF	TGTGCCAGCAGCTTACGTGGGCAAAGCGGGAGGGTTGATACGCAGTATTTT
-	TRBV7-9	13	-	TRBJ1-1	CASSLTENTEAFF	TGTGCCAGCAGCTTAACAGAGAACACTGAAGCTTTCTTT
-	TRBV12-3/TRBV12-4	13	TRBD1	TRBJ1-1	CASSFGTGKLAFF	TGTGCCAGCAGTTTCGGGACAGGGAAGCTGGCTTTCTTT
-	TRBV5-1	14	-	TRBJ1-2	CASSLGGPFYGYTF	TGCGCCAGCAGCTTGGGGGGGCCGTTCTATGGCTACACCTTC
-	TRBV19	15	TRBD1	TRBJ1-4	CASRGQGATNEKLFF	TGTGCCAGTAGGGGACAGGGGGCAACTAATGAAAAACTGTTTTTT
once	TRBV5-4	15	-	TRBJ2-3	CASSSATPRADTQYF	TGTGCCAGCAGCTCTGCGACACCGCGCGCAGATACGCAGTATTTT